This T cell receptor (beta chain) was profiled in a study of blood T cell repertoires in COVID-19. Study-level information: Donors in the United States, Italy and Spain gave samples during acute or convalescent COVID-19. PBMCs, B-cell-depleted T cells, or T cells provided the cDNA or gDNA that made up the material.

Trimming stripped 0 bases from V and 0 bases from J, with 12 bases between. Germline V gives CDR1 SGHRS, CDR2 YFSETQ. There are 16 residues in the CDR3. In the original analysis: The authors estimated nucleated cell counts from reference gene primer amplification. TCRdb's copy holds only in-frame clones and misses some; the assay was immunoSEQ multiplex PCR. V and J calls and clone size follow that table, whereas D and trimming were derived from the DNA. The table records nearly 300,000 clones, approximately 90% of them present only once. This TCR was sampled from a woman in her twenties or thirties who had recovered from COVID-19. Material: peripheral blood. The V call is TRBV5-1, the J call TRBJ1-2, with D possibly matching TRBD1 (6 bases). The CDR3 DNA sequence: TGCGCCAGCAGCTTGGTGGCAGGGGTTGCTAACTATGGCTACACCTTC. Residues: CASSLVAGVANYGYTF.